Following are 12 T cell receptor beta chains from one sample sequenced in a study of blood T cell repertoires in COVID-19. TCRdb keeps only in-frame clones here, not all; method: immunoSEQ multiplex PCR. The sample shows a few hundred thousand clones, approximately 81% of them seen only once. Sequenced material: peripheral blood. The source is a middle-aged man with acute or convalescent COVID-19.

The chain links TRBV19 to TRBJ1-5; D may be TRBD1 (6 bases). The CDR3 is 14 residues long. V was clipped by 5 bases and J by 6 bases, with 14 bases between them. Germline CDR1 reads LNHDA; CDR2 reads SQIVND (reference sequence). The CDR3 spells CASSRRDIGQPQHF. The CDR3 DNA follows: TGTGCCAGTAGTCGCCGGGACATCGGTCAGCCCCAGCATTTT.

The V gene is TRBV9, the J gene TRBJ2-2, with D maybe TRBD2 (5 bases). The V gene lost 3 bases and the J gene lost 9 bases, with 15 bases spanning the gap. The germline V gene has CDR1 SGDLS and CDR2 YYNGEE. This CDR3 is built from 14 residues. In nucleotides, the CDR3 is TGTGCCAGCAGCGAGCGGACCCTAGGCCGGGAGCTGTTTTTT. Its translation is CASSERTLGRELFF.

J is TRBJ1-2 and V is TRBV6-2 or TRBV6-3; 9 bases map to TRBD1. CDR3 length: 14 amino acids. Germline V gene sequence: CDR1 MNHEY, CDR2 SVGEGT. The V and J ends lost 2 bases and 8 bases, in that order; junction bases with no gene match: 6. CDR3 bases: TGTGCCAGCAGTTACACCTGGACAGGGGAAGGCTACACCTTC. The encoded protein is CASSYTWTGEGYTF.

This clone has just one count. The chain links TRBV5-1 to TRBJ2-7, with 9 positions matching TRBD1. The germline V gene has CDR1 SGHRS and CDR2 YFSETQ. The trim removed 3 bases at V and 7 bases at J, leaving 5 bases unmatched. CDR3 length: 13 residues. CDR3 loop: CASSSGQGGEQYF. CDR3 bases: TGCGCCAGCAGCTCGGGACAGGGTGGAGAGCAGTACTTC.

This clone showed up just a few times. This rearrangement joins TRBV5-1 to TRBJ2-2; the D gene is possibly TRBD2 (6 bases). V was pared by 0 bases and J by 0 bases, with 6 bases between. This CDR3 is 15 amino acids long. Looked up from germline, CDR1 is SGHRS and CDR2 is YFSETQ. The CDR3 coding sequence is TGCGCCAGCAGCTTGGCTAGCGCGAACACCGGGGAGCTGTTTTTT. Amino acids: CASSLASANTGELFF.

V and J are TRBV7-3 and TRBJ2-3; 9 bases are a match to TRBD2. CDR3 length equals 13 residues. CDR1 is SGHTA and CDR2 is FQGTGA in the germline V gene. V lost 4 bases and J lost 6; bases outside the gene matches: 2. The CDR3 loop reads CASSSGTSDTQYF. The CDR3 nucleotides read TGTGCCAGCAGCTCCGGGACTAGCGATACGCAGTATTTT. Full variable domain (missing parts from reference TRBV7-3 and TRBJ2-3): GAGVSQTPSNKVTEKGKYVELRCDPISGHTALYWYRQSLGQGPEFLIYFQGTGAADDSGLPNDRFFAVRPEGSVSTLKIQRTERGDSAVYLCASSSGTSDTQYFGPGTRLTVL.

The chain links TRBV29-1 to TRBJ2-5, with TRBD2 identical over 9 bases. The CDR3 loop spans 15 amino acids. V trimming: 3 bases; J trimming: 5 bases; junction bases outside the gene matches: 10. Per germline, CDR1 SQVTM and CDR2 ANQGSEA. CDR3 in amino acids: CSVDDMRGGSETQYF. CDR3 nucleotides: TGCAGCGTTGATGATATGCGGGGGGGCAGCGAGACCCAGTACTTC. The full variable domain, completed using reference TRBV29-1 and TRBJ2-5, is SAVISQKPSRDICQRGTSLTIQCQVDSQVTMMFWYRQQPGQSLTLIATANQGSEATYESGFVIDKFPISRPNLTFSTLTVSNMSPEDSSIYLCSVDDMRGGSETQYFGPGTRLLVL.

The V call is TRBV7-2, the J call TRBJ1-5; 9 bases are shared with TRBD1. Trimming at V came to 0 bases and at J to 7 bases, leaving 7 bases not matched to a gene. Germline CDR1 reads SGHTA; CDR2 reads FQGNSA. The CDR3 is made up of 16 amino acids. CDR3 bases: TGTGCCAGCAGCTTAGCGAACAGGGGGCGGATACAGCCCCAGCATTTT. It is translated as CASSLANRGRIQPQHF.

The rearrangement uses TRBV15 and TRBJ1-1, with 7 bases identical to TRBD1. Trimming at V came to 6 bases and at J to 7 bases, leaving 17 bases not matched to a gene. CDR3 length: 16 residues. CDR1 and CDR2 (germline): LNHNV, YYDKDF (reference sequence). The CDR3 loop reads CATRTRDRYRGGEAFF. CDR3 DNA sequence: TGTGCCACCAGAACCCGGGACAGATATCGGGGGGGTGAAGCTTTCTTT.

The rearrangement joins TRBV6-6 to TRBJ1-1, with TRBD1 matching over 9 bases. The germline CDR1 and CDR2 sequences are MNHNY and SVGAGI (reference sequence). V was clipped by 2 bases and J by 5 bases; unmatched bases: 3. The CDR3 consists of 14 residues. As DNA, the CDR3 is TGTGCCAGCAGTTACCGGACAGGGGCGACTGAAGCTTTCTTT. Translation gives CASSYRTGATEAFF.

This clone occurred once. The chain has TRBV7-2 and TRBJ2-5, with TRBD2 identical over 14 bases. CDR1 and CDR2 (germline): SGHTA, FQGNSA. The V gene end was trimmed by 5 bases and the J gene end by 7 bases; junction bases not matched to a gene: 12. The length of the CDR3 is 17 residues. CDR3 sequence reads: CASSPARTSGGLGTQYF. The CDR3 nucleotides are TGTGCCAGCAGCCCGGCCCGGACTAGCGGGGGGCTGGGGACCCAGTACTTC. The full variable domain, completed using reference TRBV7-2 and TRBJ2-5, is GAGVSQSPSNKVTEKGKDVELRCDPISGHTALYWYRQSLGQGLEFLIYFQGNSAPDKSGLPSDRFSAERTGGSVSTLTIQRTQQEDSAVYLCASSPARTSGGLGTQYFGPGTRLLVL.

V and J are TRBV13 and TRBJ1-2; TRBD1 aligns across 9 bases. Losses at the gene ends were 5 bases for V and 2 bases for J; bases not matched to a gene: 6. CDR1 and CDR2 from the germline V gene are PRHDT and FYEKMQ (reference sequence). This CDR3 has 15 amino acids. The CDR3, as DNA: TGTGCCAGCAGCATCAGGACAGGGGTGAACTATGGCTACACCTTC. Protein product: CASSIRTGVNYGYTF.